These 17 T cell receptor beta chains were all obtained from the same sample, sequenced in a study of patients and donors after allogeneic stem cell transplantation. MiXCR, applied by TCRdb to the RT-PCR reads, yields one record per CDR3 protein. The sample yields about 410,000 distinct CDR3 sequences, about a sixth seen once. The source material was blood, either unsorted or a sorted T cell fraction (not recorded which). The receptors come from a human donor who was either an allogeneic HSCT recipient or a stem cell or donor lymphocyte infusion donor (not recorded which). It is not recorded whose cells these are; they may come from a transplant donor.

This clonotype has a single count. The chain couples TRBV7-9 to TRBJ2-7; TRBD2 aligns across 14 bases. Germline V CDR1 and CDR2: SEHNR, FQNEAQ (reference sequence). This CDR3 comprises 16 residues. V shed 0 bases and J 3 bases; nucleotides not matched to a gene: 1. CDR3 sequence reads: CASSLAGTSGSYEQYF. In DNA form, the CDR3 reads TGTGCCAGCAGCTTAGCGGGGACTAGCGGGAGCTACGAGCAGTACTTC.

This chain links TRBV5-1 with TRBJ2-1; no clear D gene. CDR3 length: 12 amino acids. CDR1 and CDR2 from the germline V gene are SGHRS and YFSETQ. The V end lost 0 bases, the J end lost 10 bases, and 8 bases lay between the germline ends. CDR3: CASSLEVGEQFF. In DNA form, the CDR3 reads TGCGCCAGCAGCTTGGAGGTGGGGGAGCAGTTCTTC.

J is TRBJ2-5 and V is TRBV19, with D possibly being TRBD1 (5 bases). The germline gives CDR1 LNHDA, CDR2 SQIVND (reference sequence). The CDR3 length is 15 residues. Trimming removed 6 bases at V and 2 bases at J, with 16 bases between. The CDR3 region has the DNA TGTGCCAGTAGCCCCGGACATAAGGGGCAAGAGACCCAGTACTTC. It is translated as CASSPGHKGQETQYF.

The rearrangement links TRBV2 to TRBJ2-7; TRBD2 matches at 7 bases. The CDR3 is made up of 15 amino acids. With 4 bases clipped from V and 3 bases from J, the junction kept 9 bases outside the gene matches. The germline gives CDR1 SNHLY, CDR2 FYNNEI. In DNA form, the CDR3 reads TGTGCCAGCAGTGGGGAGGGGACCACTTACTACGAGCAGTACTTC. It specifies CASSGEGTTYYEQYF.

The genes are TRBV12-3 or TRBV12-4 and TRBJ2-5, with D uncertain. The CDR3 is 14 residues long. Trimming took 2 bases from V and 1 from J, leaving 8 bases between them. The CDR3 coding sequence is TGTGCCAGCAGTTTAATAGCTCTCCAAGAGACCCAGTACTTC. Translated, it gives CASSLIALQETQYF.

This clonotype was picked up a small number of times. This chain's CDR3 is CSARGDRATLNYGYTF. The DNA of the CDR3 is TGCAGTGCTAGGGGGGACAGGGCAACTCTGAACTATGGCTACACCTTC. J is TRBJ1-2 and V is TRBV20-1; TRBD1 matches at 9 bases. The V gene's germline CDR1 is DFQATT and CDR2 SNEGSKA (reference sequence). With V trimmed by 3 bases and J by 2 bases, 10 bases remained unmatched. The CDR3 has 16 residues.

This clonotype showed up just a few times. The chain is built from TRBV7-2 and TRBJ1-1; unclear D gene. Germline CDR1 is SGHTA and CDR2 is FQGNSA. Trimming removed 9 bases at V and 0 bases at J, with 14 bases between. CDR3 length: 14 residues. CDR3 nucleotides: TGTGCCAGTTTGATGGGCCTATTGAACACTGAAGCTTTCTTT. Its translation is CASLMGLLNTEAFF.

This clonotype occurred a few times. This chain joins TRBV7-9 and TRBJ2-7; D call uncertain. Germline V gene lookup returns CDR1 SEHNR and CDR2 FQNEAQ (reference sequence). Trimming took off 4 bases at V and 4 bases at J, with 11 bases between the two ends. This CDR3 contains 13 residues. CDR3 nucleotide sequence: TGTGCCAGCAGCTCCTACTATATTTACGAGCAGTACTTC. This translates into CASSSYYIYEQYF.

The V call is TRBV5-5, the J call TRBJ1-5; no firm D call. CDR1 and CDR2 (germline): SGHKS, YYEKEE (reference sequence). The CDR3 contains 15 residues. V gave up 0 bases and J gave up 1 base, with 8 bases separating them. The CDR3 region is CASSLGSRSNQPQHF. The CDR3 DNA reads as TGTGCCAGCAGCTTGGGAAGTAGAAGCAATCAGCCCCAGCATTTT.

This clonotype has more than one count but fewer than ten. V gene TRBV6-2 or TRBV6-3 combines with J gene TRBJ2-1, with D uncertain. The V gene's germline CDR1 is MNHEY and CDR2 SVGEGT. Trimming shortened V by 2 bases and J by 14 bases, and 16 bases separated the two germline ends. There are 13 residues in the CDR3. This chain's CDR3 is CASSYRTGKREFF. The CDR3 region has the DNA TGTGCCAGCAGTTACCGGACCGGAAAACGGGAGTTCTTC.

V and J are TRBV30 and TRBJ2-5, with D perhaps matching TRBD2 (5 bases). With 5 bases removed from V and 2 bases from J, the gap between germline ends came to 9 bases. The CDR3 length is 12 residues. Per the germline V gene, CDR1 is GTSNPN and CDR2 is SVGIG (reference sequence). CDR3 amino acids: CAWELAQETQYF. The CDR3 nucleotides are TGTGCCTGGGAATTAGCGCAAGAGACCCAGTACTTC.

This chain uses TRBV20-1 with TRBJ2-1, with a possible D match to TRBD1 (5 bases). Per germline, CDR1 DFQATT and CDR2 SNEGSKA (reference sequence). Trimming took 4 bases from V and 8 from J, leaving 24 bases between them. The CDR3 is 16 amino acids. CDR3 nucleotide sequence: TGCAGTGCTATTTGGGTAAATTTTAGGGGATACGATGAGCAGTTCTTC. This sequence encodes CSAIWVNFRGYDEQFF.

The CDR3 DNA follows: TGTGCCAGTAGCAACCCAAGAGGTTGGAACACTGAAGCTTTCTTT. It translates to CASSNPRGWNTEAFF. The chain uses TRBV19 and TRBJ1-1; no clear D. Germline CDR1 reads LNHDA; CDR2 reads SQIVND (reference sequence). V was pared by 6 bases and J by 1 base, with 15 bases between. The CDR3 length is 15 residues.

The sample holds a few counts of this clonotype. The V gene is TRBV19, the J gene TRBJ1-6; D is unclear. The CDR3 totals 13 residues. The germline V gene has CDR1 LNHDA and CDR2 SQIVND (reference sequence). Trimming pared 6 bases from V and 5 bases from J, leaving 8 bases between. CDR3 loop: CASRRQNNSPLHF. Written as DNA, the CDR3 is TGTGCCAGTAGGCGACAAAATAATTCACCCCTCCACTTT. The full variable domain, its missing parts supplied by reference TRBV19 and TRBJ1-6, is DGGITQSPKYLFRKEGQNVTLSCEQNLNHDAMYWYRQDPGQGLRLIYYSQIVNDFQKGDIAEGYSVSREKKESFPLTVTSAQKNPTAFYLCASRRQNNSPLHFGNGTRLTVT.

CDR3 nucleotide sequence: TGTGCCAGTAGTATTCTCCGACTAGCGGGAGGAGGCAATGAGCAGTTCTTC. Protein sequence: CASSILRLAGGGNEQFF. The chain carries TRBV19 and TRBJ2-1, with 13 bases aligning to TRBD2. The germline V gene has CDR1 LNHDA and CDR2 SQIVND (reference sequence). With V trimmed by 3 bases and J by 6 bases, 8 bases remained unmatched. The CDR3 length is 17 residues.

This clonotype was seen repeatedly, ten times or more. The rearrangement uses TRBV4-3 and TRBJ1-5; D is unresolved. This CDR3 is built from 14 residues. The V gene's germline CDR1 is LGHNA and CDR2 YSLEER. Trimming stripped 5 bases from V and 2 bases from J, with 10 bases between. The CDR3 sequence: CASSSRTGNQPQHF. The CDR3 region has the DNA TGCGCCAGCAGCTCCCGGACCGGCAATCAGCCCCAGCATTTT.

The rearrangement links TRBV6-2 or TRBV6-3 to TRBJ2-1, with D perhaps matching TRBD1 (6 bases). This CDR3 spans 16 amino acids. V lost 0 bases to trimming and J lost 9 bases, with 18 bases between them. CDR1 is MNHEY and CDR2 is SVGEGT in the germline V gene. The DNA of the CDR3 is TGTGCCAGCAGTTACTCAACCAGGACAGTCGGTACTGAGCAGTTCTTC. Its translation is CASSYSTRTVGTEQFF.